The sequence of this TCR beta chain was determined in a study of T cells in localized non-small cell lung cancer. Turning to this clone: What it binds is unknown.

Clones were sequenced by immunoSEQ multiplex PCR, and TCRdb holds only the in-frame ones, with some missing. The sample contains fewer than 3,000 clones, 25% to 30% of which appear only once. Whole-study findings and limits: Adjacent lung had a median about 55 of the 100 largest tumor clones. A single tumor region was sequenced, leaving heterogeneity possible.

The clonotype comes from a man between 40 and 70 years old with stage I lung adenocarcinoma. The sequenced sample was normal lung tissue next to the tumor, obtained before any cancer treatment.

The CDR3 DNA sequence: TGTGCCAGCAGCCAAGATCTGGGGACAGTATCTACTGAAGCTTTCTTT. Residues: CASSQDLGTVSTEAFF. The rearrangement links TRBV14 to TRBJ1-1; 7 bases are a match to TRBD1. The CDR3 consists of 16 residues. The V segment lost 0 bases and the J segment 5 bases; nucleotides outside the gene matches: 9. Germline V gives CDR1 SGHDN, CDR2 FVKESK.